The clone carrying this TCR beta chain occurred a few times. These data originate in a study of sequential checkpoint blockade in melanoma. Study details: Both treatment sequences were followed by maintenance nivolumab. About two dozen patients had tumor biopsies before treatment and at week 13. TCRbeta immunosequencing was performed on DNA from 91 pretreatment melanoma tumor samples.

This CDR3 contains 17 residues. The germline gives CDR1 MGHRA, CDR2 YSYEKL. V was cut by 6 bases and J by 4 bases, with 24 bases left in between. The protocol was immunoSEQ multiplex PCR, while the TCRdb copy is restricted to in-frame clones and leaves out a portion. The table has around 10,000 clones, 25% to 30% seen once. As to treatment: randomized to nivolumab then ipilimumab (arm A) or the reverse (arm B). The chain has TRBV4-1 and TRBJ1-1; weak D call: TRBD1 (6 bases). This sequence originates from a human donor with melanoma. The sequences come from tumor tissue (inferred from file names), collected from a patient given nivolumab and ipilimumab in sequence. CDR3 amino acids: CASRSPTGKKSSTEAFF. The CDR3 coding sequence is TGCGCCAGCAGAAGCCCGACAGGAAAAAAAAGTAGCACTGAAGCTTTCTTT.